This is a list of T cell receptor beta chains from one sample in a study of CD8 T cells in Susac syndrome. From the immunoSEQ multiplex PCR reads, TCRdb called clonotypes with MiXCR, one entry per CDR3 protein. The sample has 70,000 or so distinct CDR3 sequences, about 95% seen once. The sample consisted of CD8+ T cells from PBMCs. Source of these receptors: a human donor with multiple sclerosis. The CDR3 runs from the conserved cysteine through the conserved F or W. The D gene is left open where the match is weak. Clone sizes are given selectively: once, few, many, or a class where the clone is expanded.

V,J,D,size,CDR3,DNA
TRBV2,TRBJ2-1,-,once,CASSSTNEQFF,TGTGCCAGCAGTTCAACGAATGAGCAGTTCTTC
TRBV10-3,TRBJ1-2,-,-,CATRREDYGYTF,TGTGCCACCCGCCGGGAAGACTATGGCTACACCTTC
TRBV5-6,TRBJ1-6,-,-,CASSLRGFSPLHF,TGTGCCAGCAGCTTGAGAGGGTTTTCACCCCTCCACTTT
TRBV12-3/TRBV12-4,TRBJ1-2,-,-,CAIFPGGLYGYTF,TGTGCCATCTTTCCGGGGGGGCTCTATGGCTACACCTTC
TRBV7-9,TRBJ1-1,-,-,CASSLSSSNTEAFF,TGTGCCAGCAGCTTGTCATCTTCGAACACTGAAGCTTTCTTT
TRBV19,TRBJ1-5,-,-,CASSVGLNQPQHF,TGTGCCAGTAGTGTTGGCCTCAATCAGCCCCAGCATTTT
TRBV3-1,TRBJ2-5,TRBD1,-,CASSPGTGPREETQYF,TGTGCCAGCAGCCCGGGGACAGGGCCGAGGGAAGAGACCCAGTACTTC
TRBV5-1,TRBJ2-2,-,-,CASSPAGAGTGELFF,TGCGCCAGCAGCCCCGCGGGGGCGGGCACCGGGGAGCTGTTTTTT
TRBV6-5,TRBJ1-6,-,-,CASSYTGSYNSPLHF,TGTGCCAGCAGTTACACGGGATCCTATAATTCACCCCTCCACTTT
TRBV27,TRBJ2-1,-,-,CASSFSDEQFF,TGTGCCAGCAGTTTTAGCGATGAGCAGTTCTTC
TRBV12-3/TRBV12-4,TRBJ2-7,-,-,CASSLSGNEQYF,TGTGCCAGCAGTTTGTCAGGGAACGAGCAGTACTTC
TRBV7-9,TRBJ1-1,-,-,CASSLSGGVNTEAFF,TGTGCCAGCAGCTTATCCGGTGGTGTGAACACTGAAGCTTTCTTT
TRBV29-1,TRBJ2-7,TRBD1,-,CSYRGSLYEQYF,TGCAGCTACAGGGGGTCCCTCTACGAGCAGTACTTC
TRBV29-1,TRBJ1-1,-,few,CSVMEGLNTEAFF,TGCAGCGTGATGGAGGGGTTGAACACTGAAGCTTTCTTT
TRBV19,TRBJ2-1,TRBD2,-,CASSIVGLAGNEQFF,TGTGCCAGTAGTATAGTGGGACTAGCAGGCAATGAGCAGTTCTTC
TRBV25-1,TRBJ2-2,TRBD1,-,CASSESGTGVSGELFF,TGTGCCAGCAGTGAATCAGGGACAGGGGTATCCGGGGAGCTGTTTTTT
TRBV19,TRBJ2-1,-,-,CASSGGNEQFF,TGTGCCAGTAGTGGCGGCAATGAGCAGTTCTTC